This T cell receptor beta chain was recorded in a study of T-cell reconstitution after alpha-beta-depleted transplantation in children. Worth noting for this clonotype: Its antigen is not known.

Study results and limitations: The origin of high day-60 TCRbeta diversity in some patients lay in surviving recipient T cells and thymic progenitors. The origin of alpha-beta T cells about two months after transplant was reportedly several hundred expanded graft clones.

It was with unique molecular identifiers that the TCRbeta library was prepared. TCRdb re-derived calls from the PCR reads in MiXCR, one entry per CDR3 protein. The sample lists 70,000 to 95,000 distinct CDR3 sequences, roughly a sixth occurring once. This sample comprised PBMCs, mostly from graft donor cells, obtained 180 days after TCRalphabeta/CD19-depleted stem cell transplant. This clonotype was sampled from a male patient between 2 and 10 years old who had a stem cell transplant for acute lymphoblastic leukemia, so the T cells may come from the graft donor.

In DNA, the CDR3 is TGTGCCAGCAGTTACTCGGAGACTAGCGGGGGCCCTCGATCCTACGAGCAGTACTTC. As protein: CASSYSETSGGPRSYEQYF. The rearrangement joins TRBV6-5 to TRBJ2-7; 12 bases line up with TRBD2. CDR1 is MNHEY, CDR2 SVGAGI, per germline. The CDR3 covers 19 residues. The V gene end was trimmed by 0 bases and the J gene end by 1 base; junction bases not matched to a gene: 10.